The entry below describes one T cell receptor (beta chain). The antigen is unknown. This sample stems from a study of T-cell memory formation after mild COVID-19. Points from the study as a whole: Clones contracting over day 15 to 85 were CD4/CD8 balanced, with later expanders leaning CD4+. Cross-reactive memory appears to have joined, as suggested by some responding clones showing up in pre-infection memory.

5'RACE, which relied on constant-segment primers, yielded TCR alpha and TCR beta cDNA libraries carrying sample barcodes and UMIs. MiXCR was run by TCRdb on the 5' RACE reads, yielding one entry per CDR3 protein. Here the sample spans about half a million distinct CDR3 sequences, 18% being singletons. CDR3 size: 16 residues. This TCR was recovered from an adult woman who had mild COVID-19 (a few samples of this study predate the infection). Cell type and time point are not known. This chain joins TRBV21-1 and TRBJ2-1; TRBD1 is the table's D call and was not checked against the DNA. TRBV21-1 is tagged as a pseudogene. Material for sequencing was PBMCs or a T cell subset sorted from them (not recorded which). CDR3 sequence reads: CASSKGGQSSYNEQFF. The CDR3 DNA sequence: TGTGCCAGCAGCAAAGGTGGACAGAGCTCCTACAATGAGCAGTTCTTC.